A few counts support the clone carrying this TCR beta chain. Its specificity is not known. Germline trimming cut 2 bases from V and 4 bases from J; bases unmatched to any gene: 3. The CDR3 spans 14 residues. Germline values: CDR1 LNHNV, CDR2 YYDKDF (reference sequence). Cultured CD4+ T cell DNA underwent sequencing with the Oncomine TCR Beta short-read assay. A single record per CDR3 protein comes from TCRdb applying MiXCR to the PCR reads. The sample shows about 21,000 distinct CDR3 sequences, around 62% of them seen only once. Treatment reported: roughly 10-day PBMC culture with coronavirus spike peptide pools or control peptides (ViraFEST assay). With peptide pools, ViraFEST first expanded antigen-specific T cells and afterwards sequenced their TCRs. Per well, 1.5 million to 2.5 million PBMCs were cultured in the presence of 9 to 10 IU/ml IL-2 and approximately 9.5 ug/ml peptide pools. The data belong to a study of vaccination and CD4 T cells after COVID-19. Study context: Comprising six males and four females, the convalescent participants counted two Hispanic individuals among them. Study-level findings and limits: In convalescent patients, 304 of 307 vaccine-specific clones were spike mono-reactive.

The chain uses TRBV15 and TRBJ2-3; TRBD2 aligns across 7 bases. The source material was CD4+ T cells from blood, cultured in vitro, sampled before SARS-CoV-2 vaccination. This TCR was sampled from a human donor who received a COVID-19 vaccine. This chain's CDR3 is CATSRSSGPDTQYF. For the CDR3, the DNA is TGTGCCACCAGCAGAAGTAGCGGGCCAGATACGCAGTATTTT.